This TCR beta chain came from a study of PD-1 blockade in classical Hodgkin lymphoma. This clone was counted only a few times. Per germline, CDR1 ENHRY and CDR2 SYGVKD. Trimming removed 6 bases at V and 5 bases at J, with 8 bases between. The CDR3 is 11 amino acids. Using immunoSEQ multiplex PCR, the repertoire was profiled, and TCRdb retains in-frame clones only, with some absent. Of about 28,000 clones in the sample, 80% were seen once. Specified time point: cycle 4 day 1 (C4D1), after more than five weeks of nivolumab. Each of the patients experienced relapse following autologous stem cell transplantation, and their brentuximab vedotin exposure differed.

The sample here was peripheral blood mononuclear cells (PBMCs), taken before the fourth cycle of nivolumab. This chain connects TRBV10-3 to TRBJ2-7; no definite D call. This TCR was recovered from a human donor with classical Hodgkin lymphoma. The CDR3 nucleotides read TGTGCCATCAGGGAAAAGGACGAGCAGTACTTC. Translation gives CAIREKDEQYF.